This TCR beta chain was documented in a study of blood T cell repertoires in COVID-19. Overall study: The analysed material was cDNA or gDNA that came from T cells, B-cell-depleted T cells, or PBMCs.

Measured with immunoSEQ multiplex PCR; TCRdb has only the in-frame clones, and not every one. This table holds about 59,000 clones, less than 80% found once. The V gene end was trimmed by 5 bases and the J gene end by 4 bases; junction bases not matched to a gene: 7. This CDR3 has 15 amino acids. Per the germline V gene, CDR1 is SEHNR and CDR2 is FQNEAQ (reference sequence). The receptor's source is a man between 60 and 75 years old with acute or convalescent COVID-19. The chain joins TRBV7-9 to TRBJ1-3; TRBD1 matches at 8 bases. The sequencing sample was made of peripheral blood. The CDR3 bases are TGTGCCAGCAGCACTGACAGGGGATTCGGAAACACCATATATTTT. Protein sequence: CASSTDRGFGNTIYF.